This T cell receptor beta chain appears in the sequencing data of a study of technical replicates of blood from a handful of donors. A word on this clone: This same CDR3 is encoded by further DNA sequences in the sample.

Sequencing used immunoSEQ multiplex PCR; TCRdb keeps in-frame clones, though not all of them. The sample consists of approximately 79,000 clones, approximately 96% of them appearing once. The V and J ends lost 1 base and 0 bases respectively, with 4 bases between them. Germline CDR1 and CDR2: LNHNV and YYDKDF (reference sequence). The CDR3 loop spans 14 amino acids. Source material: T cells isolated from PBMCs. V gene TRBV15 combines with J gene TRBJ1-5; D is uncertain. This clonotype originated in a human donor in good health. The CDR3 nucleotides are TGTGCCACCAGCAGAGGAGGTAGCAATCAGCCCCAGCATTTT. It encodes CATSRGGSNQPQHF.